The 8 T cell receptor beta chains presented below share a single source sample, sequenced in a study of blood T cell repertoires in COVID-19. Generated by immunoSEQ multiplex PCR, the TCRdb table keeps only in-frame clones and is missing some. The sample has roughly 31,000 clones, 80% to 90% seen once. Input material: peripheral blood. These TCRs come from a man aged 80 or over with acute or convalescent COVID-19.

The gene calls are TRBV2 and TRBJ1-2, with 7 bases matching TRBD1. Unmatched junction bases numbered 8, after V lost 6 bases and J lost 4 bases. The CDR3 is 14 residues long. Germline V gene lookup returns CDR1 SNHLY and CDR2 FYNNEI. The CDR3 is CASRNSGGGYGYTF. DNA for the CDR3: TGTGCCAGCAGGAACTCAGGGGGTGGCTATGGCTACACCTTC.

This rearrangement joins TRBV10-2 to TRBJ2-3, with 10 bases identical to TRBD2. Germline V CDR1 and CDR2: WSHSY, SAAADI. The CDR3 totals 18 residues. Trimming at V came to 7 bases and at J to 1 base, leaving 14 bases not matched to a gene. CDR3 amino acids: CASKERGGLRPGTDTQYF. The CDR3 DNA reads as TGCGCCAGCAAAGAGCGGGGGGGCCTTCGACCAGGCACAGATACGCAGTATTTT.

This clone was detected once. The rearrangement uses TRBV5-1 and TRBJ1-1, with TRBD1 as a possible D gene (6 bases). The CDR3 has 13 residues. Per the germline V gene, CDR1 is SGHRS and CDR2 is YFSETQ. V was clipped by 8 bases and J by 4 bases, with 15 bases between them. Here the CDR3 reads CASSQGITTEAFF. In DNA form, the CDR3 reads TGCGCCAGTTCACAGGGAATTACCACTGAAGCTTTCTTT.

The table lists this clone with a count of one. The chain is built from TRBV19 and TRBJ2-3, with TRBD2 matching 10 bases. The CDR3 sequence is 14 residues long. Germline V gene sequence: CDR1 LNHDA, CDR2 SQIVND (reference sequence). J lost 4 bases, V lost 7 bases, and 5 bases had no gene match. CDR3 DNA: TGTGCCAGTATGAGTCTAGCGGGGGCAGATACGCAGTATTTT. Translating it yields CASMSLAGADTQYF. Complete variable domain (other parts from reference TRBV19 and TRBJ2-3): DGGITQSPKYLFRKEGQNVTLSCEQNLNHDAMYWYRQDPGQGLRLIYYSQIVNDFQKGDIAEGYSVSREKKESFPLTVTSAQKNPTAFYLCASMSLAGADTQYFGPGTRLTVL.

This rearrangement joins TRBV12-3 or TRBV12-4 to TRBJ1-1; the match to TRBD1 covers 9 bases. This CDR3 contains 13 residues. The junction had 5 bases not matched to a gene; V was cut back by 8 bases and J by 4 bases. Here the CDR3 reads CASGDRVATEAFF. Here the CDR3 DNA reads TGTGCCAGCGGGGACAGGGTGGCCACTGAAGCTTTCTTT.

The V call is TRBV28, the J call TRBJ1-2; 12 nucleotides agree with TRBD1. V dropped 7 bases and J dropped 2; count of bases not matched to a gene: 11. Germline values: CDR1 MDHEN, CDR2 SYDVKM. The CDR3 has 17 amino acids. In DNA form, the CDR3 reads TGTGCCAGCACCGTACCCGGGACAGGGGGCGCCAACTATGGCTACACCTTC. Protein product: CASTVPGTGGANYGYTF.

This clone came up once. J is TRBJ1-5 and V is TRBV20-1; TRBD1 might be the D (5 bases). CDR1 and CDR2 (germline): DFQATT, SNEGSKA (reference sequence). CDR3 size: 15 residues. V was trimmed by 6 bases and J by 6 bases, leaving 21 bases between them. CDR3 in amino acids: CSASGLQVLGQPQHF. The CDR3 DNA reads TGCAGTGCCAGTGGGCTACAGGTCTTAGGTCAGCCCCAGCATTTT.

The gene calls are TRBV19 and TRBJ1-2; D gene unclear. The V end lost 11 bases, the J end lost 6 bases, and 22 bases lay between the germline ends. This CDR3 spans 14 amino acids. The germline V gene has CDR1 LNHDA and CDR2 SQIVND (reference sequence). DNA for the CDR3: TGTGCCTCAGACTCGGAAGGCCTCTCTAATGGCTACACCTTC. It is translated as CASDSEGLSNGYTF.